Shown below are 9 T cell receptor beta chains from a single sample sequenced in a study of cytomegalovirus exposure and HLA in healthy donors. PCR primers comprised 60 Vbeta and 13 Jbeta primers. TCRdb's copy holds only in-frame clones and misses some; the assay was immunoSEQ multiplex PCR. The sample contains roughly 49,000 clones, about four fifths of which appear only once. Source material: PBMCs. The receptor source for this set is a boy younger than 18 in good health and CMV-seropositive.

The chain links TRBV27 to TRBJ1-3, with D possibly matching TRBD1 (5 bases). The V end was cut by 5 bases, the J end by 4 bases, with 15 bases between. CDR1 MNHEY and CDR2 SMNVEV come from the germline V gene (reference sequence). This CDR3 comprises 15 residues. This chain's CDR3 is CASSLRHGGGNTIYF. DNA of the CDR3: TGTGCCAGCAGTCTCCGTCACGGGGGAGGAAACACCATATATTTT.

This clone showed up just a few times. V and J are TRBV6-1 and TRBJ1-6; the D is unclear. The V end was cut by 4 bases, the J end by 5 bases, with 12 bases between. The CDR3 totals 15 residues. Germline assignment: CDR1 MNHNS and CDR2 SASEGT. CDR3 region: CASSGTEINNSPLHF. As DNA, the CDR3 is TGTGCCAGCAGTGGAACAGAAATAAATAATTCACCCCTCCACTTT.

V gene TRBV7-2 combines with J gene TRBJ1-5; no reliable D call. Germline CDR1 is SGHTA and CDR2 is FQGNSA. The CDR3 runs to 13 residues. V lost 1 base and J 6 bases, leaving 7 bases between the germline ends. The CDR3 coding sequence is TGTGCCAGCAGCTTAGGAGGGTCTCAGCCCCAGCATTTT. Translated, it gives CASSLGGSQPQHF.

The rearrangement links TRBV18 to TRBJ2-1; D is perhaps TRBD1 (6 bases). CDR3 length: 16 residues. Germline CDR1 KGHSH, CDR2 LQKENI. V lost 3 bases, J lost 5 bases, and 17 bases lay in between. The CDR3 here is CASSPFTGTNNNEQFF. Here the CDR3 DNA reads TGTGCCAGCTCACCGTTTACCGGGACAAATAACAATGAGCAGTTCTTC.

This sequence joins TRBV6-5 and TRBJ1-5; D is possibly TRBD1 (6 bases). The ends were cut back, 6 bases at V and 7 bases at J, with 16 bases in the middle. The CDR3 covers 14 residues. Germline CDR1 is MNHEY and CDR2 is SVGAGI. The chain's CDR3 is CASSRLTGLQPQHF. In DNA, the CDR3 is TGTGCCAGCAGCCGGCTTACAGGGTTGCAGCCCCAGCATTTT.

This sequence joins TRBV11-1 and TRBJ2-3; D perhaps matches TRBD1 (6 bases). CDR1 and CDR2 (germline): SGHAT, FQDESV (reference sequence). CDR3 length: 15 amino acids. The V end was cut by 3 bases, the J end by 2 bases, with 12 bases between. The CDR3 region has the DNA TGTGCCAGCAGCTTCAGGGGTGGGAACACAGATACGCAGTATTTT. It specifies CASSFRGGNTDTQYF. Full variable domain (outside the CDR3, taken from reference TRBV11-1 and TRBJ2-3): EAEVAQSPRYKITEKSQAVAFWCDPISGHATLYWYRQILGQGPELLVQFQDESVVDDSQLPKDRFSAERLKGVDSTLKIQPAELGDSAMYLCASSFRGGNTDTQYFGPGTRLTVL.

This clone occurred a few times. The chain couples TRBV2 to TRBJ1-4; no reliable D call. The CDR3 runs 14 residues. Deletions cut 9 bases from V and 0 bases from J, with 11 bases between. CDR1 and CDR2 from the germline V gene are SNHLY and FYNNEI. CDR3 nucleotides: TGTGCCAGTAAGGGCGGGTCAACTAATGAAAAACTGTTTTTT. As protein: CASKGGSTNEKLFF.

CDR3 DNA sequence: TGTGCCAGCATTTCAGGGGCGGACACTGAAGCTTTCTTT. It codes for CASISGADTEAFF. This chain joins TRBV7-9 and TRBJ1-1, with D perhaps TRBD1 (6 bases). V was trimmed by 7 bases and J by 3 bases, leaving 12 bases between them. This CDR3 spans 13 amino acids. The germline V gene encodes CDR1 SEHNR and CDR2 FQNEAQ (reference sequence).

The CDR3 region is CASSEYTGDNSPLHF. The CDR3 DNA reads TGTGCCAGCAGTGAGTATACAGGGGACAATTCACCCCTCCACTTT. This chain uses TRBV25-1 with TRBJ1-6, with 7 positions matching TRBD1. Unmatched junction bases numbered 6, after V lost 3 bases and J lost 7 bases. The germline CDR1 and CDR2 sequences are MGHDK and SYGVNS. This CDR3 has 15 residues.